A selection of T cell receptor beta chains follows, all from one sample in a study of blood T cell repertoires in COVID-19. Sequencing used immunoSEQ multiplex PCR; TCRdb keeps in-frame clones, though not all of them. This table holds roughly 380,000 clones, approximately 90% found once. The sample consisted of peripheral blood. All receptors derive from a middle-aged woman with COVID-19, enrolled during active disease. Both conserved end residues are trimmed from each CDR3.

V gene,J gene,CDR3 protein
TRBV7-9,TRBJ2-7,ASSLVGTPYEQY
TRBV5-1,TRBJ2-2,ASSAGSTNTGELF
TRBV5-1,TRBJ2-6,ASSLGARGANVLT
TRBV9,TRBJ2-3,ASAGTGGTDTQY
TRBV30,TRBJ1-3,AWSVDGGNSGNTIY
TRBV27,TRBJ2-1,ASSLGLAGYNEQF
TRBV19,TRBJ1-2,ASSNRQGSYGYT
TRBV5-1,TRBJ2-2,ASSSRDSITGELF
TRBV5-1,TRBJ2-1,ASSLNTGQGAFEQF
TRBV6-6,TRBJ2-7,ASSPAVAGGRVQY
TRBV5-4,TRBJ1-1,ASSSTGTGRMNTEAF
TRBV6-1,TRBJ1-3,ASSEFPGQGVSPGNTIY
TRBV27,TRBJ2-2,ASSFLNTGELF
TRBV18,TRBJ1-5,ASSPFRRGSNQPQH
TRBV5-1,TRBJ1-1,ASSFRRDTEAF
TRBV27,TRBJ1-1,ASSHPPGGLNTEAF
TRBV6-5,TRBJ1-1,ASSPWTGSELQAF
TRBV6-5,TRBJ2-4,ASSLTGIAKNIQY
TRBV7-9,TRBJ2-3,ASSLTSGGYTDTQY
TRBV6-6,TRBJ1-1,ASSYSKEGAF
TRBV18,TRBJ1-3,ASSPLKIDRNSGNTIY
TRBV5-1,TRBJ1-1,ASSPGGQGGAF
TRBV20-1,TRBJ1-5,SASKGPGGQPQH
TRBV3-1/TRBV3-2,TRBJ2-7,ASSQGGLLEQY
TRBV27,TRBJ2-7,ASSPADYAGYEQY
TRBV30,TRBJ1-6,AWGLMGASYNSPLH
TRBV7-9,TRBJ1-2,ASSRTGSSNGYT
TRBV9,TRBJ1-4,ASSVVPGTGVEKLF
TRBV5-1,TRBJ2-5,ASSRNGGQRETQY
TRBV19,TRBJ1-4,ASRDGATNEKLF
TRBV15,TRBJ2-1,ATSSEPGVINEQF
TRBV4-3,TRBJ2-3,ASSQDDARDTQY
TRBV7-2,TRBJ2-7,ASSLDRGYEQY
TRBV7-9,TRBJ1-1,ASSLQGPTEAF
TRBV30,TRBJ2-5,AWGSGGGPTQY
TRBV7-9,TRBJ2-3,ASRGGITDTQY
TRBV28,TRBJ1-1,ASRWGTGNTEAF
TRBV6-5,TRBJ2-1,ASRVGGPGNEQF
TRBV7-2,TRBJ2-5,ASSLGGGETQY
TRBV3-1/TRBV3-2,TRBJ1-2,ASSQDWQGFDGYT
TRBV6-2/TRBV6-3,TRBJ2-7,ASSPGGNRNEQY
TRBV19,TRBJ1-6,ASSIGRAESPLH
TRBV6-2/TRBV6-3,TRBJ1-1,ASSQTGIEAF
TRBV19,TRBJ1-1,ASSKLRQGRTEAF
TRBV19,TRBJ1-5,ASSKLTGGNNQPQH
TRBV6-5,TRBJ2-5,ASSYSQGGSQETQY